What follows are 3 T cell receptor beta chains derived from one specimen sequenced in a study of lung T cells in sarcoidosis with Löfgren's syndrome (dated by TCRdb to about 2017). The reads were generated on an Illumina MiSeq. TCRdb trimmed the raw reads at Q25, called clones with MiXCR and kept productive beta chains. Every distinct CDR3 protein forms one entry, paired with its most common genes and DNA. The sample includes more than 50,000 distinct CDR3 sequences, with 21% observed a single time. The ten largest account for about 2.5% of the sample. The sequenced sample consisted of CD4+ T cells from PBMCs. The receptors come from a human donor with sarcoidosis (Löfgren's syndrome or another form), or a control subject (not recorded which).

This clonotype showed up many times. The gene calls are TRBV7-2 and TRBJ2-3; 12 nucleotides align to TRBD2. Losses at the gene ends were 5 bases for V and 6 bases for J; bases not matched to a gene: 15. CDR1 is SGHTA and CDR2 is FQGNSA in the germline V gene. The CDR3 spans 18 residues. The CDR3 nucleotides are TGTGCCAGCAGCCGAGAGTCGACTAGCGGGGGAAAAGGGGATACGCAGTATTTT. It specifies CASSRESTSGGKGDTQYF.

This chain links TRBV4-2 with TRBJ1-5; 8 bases align to TRBD1. The CDR3 runs to 18 residues. CDR1 and CDR2 from the germline V gene are LGHNA and YNFKEQ. V lost 4 bases and J lost 0; bases outside the gene matches: 11. CDR3 DNA: TGTGCCAGCAGCCCTCGTACCGGACAGGGCAATAGCAATCAGCCCCAGCATTTT. The encoded protein is CASSPRTGQGNSNQPQHF.

The chain is built from TRBV12-3 or TRBV12-4 and TRBJ2-2; 9 nucleotides agree with TRBD2. J lost 4 bases, V lost 6 bases, and 6 bases had no gene match. This CDR3 has 15 amino acids. The CDR3 DNA is TGTGCCAGCAGAGTAGCGGGAGTTGTCACCGGGGAGCTGTTTTTT. Translated: CASRVAGVVTGELFF.